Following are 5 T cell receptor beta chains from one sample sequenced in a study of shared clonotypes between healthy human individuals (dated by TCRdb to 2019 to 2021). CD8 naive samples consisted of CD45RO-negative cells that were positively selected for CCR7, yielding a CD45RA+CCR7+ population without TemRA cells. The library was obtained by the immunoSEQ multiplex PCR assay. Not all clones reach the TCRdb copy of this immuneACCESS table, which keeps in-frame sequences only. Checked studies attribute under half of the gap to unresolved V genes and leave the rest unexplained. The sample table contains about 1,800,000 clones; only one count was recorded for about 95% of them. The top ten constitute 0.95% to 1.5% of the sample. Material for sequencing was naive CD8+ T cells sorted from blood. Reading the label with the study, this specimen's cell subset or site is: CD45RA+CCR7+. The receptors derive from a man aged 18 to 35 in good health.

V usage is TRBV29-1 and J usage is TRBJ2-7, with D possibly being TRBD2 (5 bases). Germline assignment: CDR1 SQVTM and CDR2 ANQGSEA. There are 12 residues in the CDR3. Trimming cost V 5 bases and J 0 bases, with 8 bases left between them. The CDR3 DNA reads TGCAGCGTTCACGGGGTCTCCTACGAGCAGTACTTC. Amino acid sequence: CSVHGVSYEQYF.

The CDR3 here is CASSEGPTQEAFF. For the CDR3, the DNA is TGTGCCAGCAGCGAGGGACCGACGCAGGAAGCTTTCTTT. This chain links TRBV9 with TRBJ1-1; a possible D gene is TRBD1 (5 bases). The V end lost 3 bases, the J end lost 8 bases, and 14 bases lay between the germline ends. This CDR3 region has 13 residues. The germline CDR1 and CDR2 sequences are SGDLS and YYNGEE. The full variable domain, in which reference TRBV9 and TRBJ1-1 provide the parts outside the CDR3, is DSGVTQTPKHLITATGQRVTLRCSPRSGDLSVYWYQQSLDQGLQFLIQYYNGEERAKGNILERFSAQQFPDLHSELNLSSLELGDSALYFCASSEGPTQEAFFGQGTRLTVV.

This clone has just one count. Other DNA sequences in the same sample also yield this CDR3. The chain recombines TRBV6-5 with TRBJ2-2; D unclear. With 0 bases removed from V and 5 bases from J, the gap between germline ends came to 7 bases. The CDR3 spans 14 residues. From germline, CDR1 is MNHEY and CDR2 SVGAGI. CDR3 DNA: TGTGCCAGCAGTTACTCGCCAGGTACCGGGGAGCTGTTTTTT. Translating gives CASSYSPGTGELFF.

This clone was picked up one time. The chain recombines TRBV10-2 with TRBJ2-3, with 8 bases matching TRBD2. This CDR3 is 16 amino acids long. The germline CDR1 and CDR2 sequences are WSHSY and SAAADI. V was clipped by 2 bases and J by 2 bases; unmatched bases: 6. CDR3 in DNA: TGCGCCAGCAGTGAGCCCTTAGCGGGATACACAGATACGCAGTATTTT. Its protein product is CASSEPLAGYTDTQYF.

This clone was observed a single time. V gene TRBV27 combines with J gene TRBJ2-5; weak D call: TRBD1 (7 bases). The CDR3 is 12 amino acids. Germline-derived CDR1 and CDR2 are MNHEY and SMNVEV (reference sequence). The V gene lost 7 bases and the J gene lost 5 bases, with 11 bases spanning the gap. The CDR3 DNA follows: TGTGCCAGCAAGACAGGGAGGGAGACCCAGTACTTC. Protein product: CASKTGRETQYF.